Listed here is a single T cell receptor (beta chain). Sequenced by immunoSEQ multiplex PCR; TCRdb stores in-frame clones only, minus some. The data hold roughly 70,000 clones, with 90% observed a single time. This sample was taken from a study of T cell changes during pregnancy in multiple sclerosis. Trimming left V 2 bases short and J 5 bases short, with 13 bases between. This CDR3 has 15 amino acids. Germline CDR1 SGHTA, CDR2 FQGNSA. The receptor was derived from a female donor with multiple sclerosis, enrolled in a pregnancy study. This rearrangement joins TRBV7-2 to TRBJ1-3, with D hard to call. The sequencing here drew on peripheral blood, taken in the third trimester of pregnancy. CDR3 loop: CASSLIRSWRNTIYF. The CDR3, as DNA: TGTGCCAGCAGCTTAATTCGGAGCTGGAGAAACACCATATATTTT.